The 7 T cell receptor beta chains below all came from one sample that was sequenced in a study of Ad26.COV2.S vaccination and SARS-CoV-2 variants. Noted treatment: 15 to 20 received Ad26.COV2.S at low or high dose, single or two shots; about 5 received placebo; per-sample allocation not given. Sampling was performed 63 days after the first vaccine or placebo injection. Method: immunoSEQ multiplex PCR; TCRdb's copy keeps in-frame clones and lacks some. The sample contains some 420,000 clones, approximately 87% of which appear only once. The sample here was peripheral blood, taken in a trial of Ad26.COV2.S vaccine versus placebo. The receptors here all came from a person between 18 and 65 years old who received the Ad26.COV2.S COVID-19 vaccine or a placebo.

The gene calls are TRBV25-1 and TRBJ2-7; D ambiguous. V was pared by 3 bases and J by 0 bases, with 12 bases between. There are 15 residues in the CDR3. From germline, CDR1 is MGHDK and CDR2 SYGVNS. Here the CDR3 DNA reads TGTGCCAGCAGTGAGTTCGGCACCCACTCCTACGAGCAGTACTTC. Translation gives CASSEFGTHSYEQYF.

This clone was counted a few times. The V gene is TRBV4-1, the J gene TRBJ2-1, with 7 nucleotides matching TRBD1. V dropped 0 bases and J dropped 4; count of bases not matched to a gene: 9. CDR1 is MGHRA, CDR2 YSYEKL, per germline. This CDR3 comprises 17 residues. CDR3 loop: CASSQDPSGTDYNEQFF. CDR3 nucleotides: TGCGCCAGCAGCCAAGATCCTTCCGGGACAGATTACAATGAGCAGTTCTTC.

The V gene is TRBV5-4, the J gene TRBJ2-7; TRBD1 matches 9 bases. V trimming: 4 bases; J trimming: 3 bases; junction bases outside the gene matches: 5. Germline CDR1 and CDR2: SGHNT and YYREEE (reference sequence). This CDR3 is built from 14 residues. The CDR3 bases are TGTGCCAGCAGCACCGGGACAGGGTTCTACGAGCAGTACTTC. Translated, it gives CASSTGTGFYEQYF.

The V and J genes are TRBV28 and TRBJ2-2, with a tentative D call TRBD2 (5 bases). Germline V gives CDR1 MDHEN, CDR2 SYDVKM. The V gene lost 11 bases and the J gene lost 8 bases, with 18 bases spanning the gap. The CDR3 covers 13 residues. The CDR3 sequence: CALRLRMEGELFF. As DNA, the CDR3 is TGTGCCTTACGACTACGGATGGAAGGGGAGCTGTTTTTT.

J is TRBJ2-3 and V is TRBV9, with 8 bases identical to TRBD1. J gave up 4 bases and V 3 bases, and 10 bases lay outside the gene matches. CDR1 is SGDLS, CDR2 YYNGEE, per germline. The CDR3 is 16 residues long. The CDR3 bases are TGTGCCAGCAGCGCCCGGATGGACAGGGTTTCAGATACGCAGTATTTT. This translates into CASSARMDRVSDTQYF.

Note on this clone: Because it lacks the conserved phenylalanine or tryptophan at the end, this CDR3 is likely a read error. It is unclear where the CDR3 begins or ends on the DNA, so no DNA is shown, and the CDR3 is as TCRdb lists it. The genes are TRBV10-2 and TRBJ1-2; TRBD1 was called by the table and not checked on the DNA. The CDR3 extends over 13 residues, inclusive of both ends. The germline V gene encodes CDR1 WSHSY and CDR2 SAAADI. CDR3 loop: CASSASWTGFHSS.

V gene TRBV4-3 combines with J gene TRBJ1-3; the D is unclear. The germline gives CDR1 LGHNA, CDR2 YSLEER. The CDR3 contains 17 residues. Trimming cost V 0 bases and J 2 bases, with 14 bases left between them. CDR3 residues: CASSQDRQGWAGNTIYF. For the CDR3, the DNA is TGCGCCAGCAGCCAAGATAGGCAAGGTTGGGCTGGAAACACCATATATTTT.